These 25 T cell receptor beta chains were all obtained from the same sample, sequenced in a study of blood T cell repertoires in COVID-19. Generated by immunoSEQ multiplex PCR, the TCRdb table keeps only in-frame clones and is missing some. The sample consists of some 400,000 clones, roughly 86% of them appearing once. Material for sequencing was PBMCs or T cells enriched from blood (not recorded which). These receptors were taken from a man aged 30 to 39 who had recovered from COVID-19.

The gene calls are TRBV14 and TRBJ1-4, with D possibly matching TRBD1 (5 bases). Germline CDR1 SGHDN, CDR2 FVKESK. The CDR3 has 14 amino acids. Deletions cut 1 base from V and 7 bases from J, with 10 bases between. CDR3: CASSQGQGGEKLFF. CDR3 coding DNA: TGTGCCAGCAGCCAAGGTCAGGGTGGTGAAAAACTGTTTTTT. Full variable domain (rest looked up from reference TRBV14 and TRBJ1-4): EAGVTQFPSHSVIEKGQTVTLRCDPISGHDNLYWYRRVMGKEIKFLLHFVKESKQDESGMPNNRFLAERTGGTYSTLKVQPAELEDSGVYFCASSQGQGGEKLFFGSGTQLSVL.

V and J are TRBV29-1 and TRBJ1-4, with unresolved D. The V gene lost 5 bases and the J gene lost 3 bases, with 13 bases spanning the gap. This CDR3 is built from 14 residues. Germline lookup yields CDR1 SQVTM and CDR2 ANQGSEA. CDR3 in amino acids: CSVLQAGSNEKLFF. The CDR3 nucleotides are TGCAGCGTTCTGCAGGCAGGATCTAATGAAAAACTGTTTTTT.

The chain employs TRBV5-4 and TRBJ1-6; no clear D gene. Trimming removed 0 bases at V and 0 bases at J, with 10 bases between. Germline CDR1 SGHNT, CDR2 YYREEE (reference sequence). CDR3 length: 17 residues. DNA for the CDR3: TGTGCCAGCAGCTTGGCCGGGTCTAGCTCCTATAATTCACCCCTCCACTTT. It yields the protein CASSLAGSSSYNSPLHF.

The rearrangement links TRBV6-5 to TRBJ1-1; no reliable D call. This CDR3 spans 16 amino acids. Germline V CDR1 and CDR2: MNHEY, SVGAGI. V was cut by 4 bases and J by 0 bases, with 15 bases left in between. CDR3 nucleotide sequence: TGTGCCAGCAGTTCCCAAACCCCCGCAGTGAACACTGAAGCTTTCTTT. Its translation is CASSSQTPAVNTEAFF.

V and J are TRBV3-1 (or the pseudogene TRBV3-2) and TRBJ1-2; 8 nucleotides match TRBD1. The CDR3 extends over 15 amino acids. The V gene end was trimmed by 6 bases and the J gene end by 1 base; junction bases not matched to a gene: 7. Looked up from germline, CDR1 is LGHDT and CDR2 is YNNKEL (reference sequence). The CDR3 DNA is TGTGCCAGCAGTCCACCGGGACAGGTTAACTATGGCTACACCTTC. It translates to CASSPPGQVNYGYTF.

The table lists this clone with a count of one. This chain uses TRBV14 with TRBJ1-2, with D tentatively TRBD1 (5 bases). The V gene lost 1 base and the J gene lost 5 bases, with 11 bases spanning the gap. CDR3 length equals 14 residues. CDR1 and CDR2 (germline): SGHDN, FVKESK. The CDR3 sequence is CASSQAAGRYGYTF. CDR3 coding DNA: TGTGCCAGCAGCCAAGCGGCAGGGAGGTATGGCTACACCTTC.

The V call is TRBV5-7, the J call TRBJ1-5; 8 bases are a match to TRBD1. TRBV5-7 is labeled an ORF, and its function is uncertain. V gave up 3 bases and J gave up 3 bases; unmatched junction bases: 8. The CDR3 consists of 16 residues. In DNA, the CDR3 is TGTGCCAGCAGCTCGTCCCGGGACAGGATCAATCAGCCCCAGCATTTT. Translating gives CASSSSRDRINQPQHF.

This clone was counted many times. This same CDR3 is encoded by further DNA sequences in the sample. The chain combines TRBV29-1 with TRBJ1-1, with D hard to call. Germline CDR1 and CDR2: SQVTM and ANQGSEA. With 5 bases removed from V and 4 bases from J, the gap between germline ends came to 8 bases. This CDR3 comprises 11 residues. CDR3 nucleotide sequence: TGCAGCGTTCCCTCCTCCACTGAAGCTTTCTTT. Translated: CSVPSSTEAFF.

The chain employs TRBV9 and TRBJ1-6; 12 nucleotides agree with TRBD1. The V segment lost 3 bases and the J segment 8 bases; nucleotides outside the gene matches: 3. The CDR3 is made up of 15 amino acids. The germline gives CDR1 SGDLS, CDR2 YYNGEE. CDR3 residues: CASSGGQGAYSPLHF. The CDR3 DNA sequence: TGTGCCAGCAGCGGGGGACAGGGGGCTTATTCACCCCTCCACTTT.

The chain joins TRBV5-5 to TRBJ1-6, with a tentative D call TRBD1 (6 bases). The germline CDR1 and CDR2 sequences are SGHKS and YYEKEE (reference sequence). V was pared by 5 bases and J by 9 bases, with 12 bases between. The CDR3 has 13 amino acids. This CDR3 is CASRLGHRSPLHF. CDR3 nucleotides: TGTGCCAGCAGACTGGGACACCGTTCACCCCTCCACTTT.

The chain recombines TRBV6-5 with TRBJ1-5; 9 positions agree with TRBD1. Germline V gene data show CDR1 as MNHEY and CDR2 as SVGAGI. Unmatched junction bases numbered 7, after V lost 2 bases and J lost 8 bases. The CDR3 sequence is 15 residues long. The DNA of the CDR3 is TGTGCCAGCAGTTACACACAGGGGGCTCAGGAGCCCCAGCATTTT. Protein sequence: CASSYTQGAQEPQHF.

The V gene is TRBV18, the J gene TRBJ1-3; the D gene is possibly TRBD1 (6 bases). The germline V and J ends were trimmed by 2 bases and 4 bases, with 18 bases remaining between them. This CDR3 is 17 amino acids long. Germline values: CDR1 KGHSH, CDR2 LQKENI. The CDR3 region has the DNA TGTGCCAGCTCACCAAATCTACAGGGAAGTGTAGGAAACACCATATATTTT. Amino acids: CASSPNLQGSVGNTIYF.

The chain employs TRBV30 and TRBJ2-7; TRBD2 aligns across 9 bases. Germline V gives CDR1 GTSNPN, CDR2 SVGIG (reference sequence). This CDR3 region has 14 residues. Trimming removed 2 bases from V and 7 bases from J; junction bases left unmatched: 9. The CDR3 DNA is TGTGCCTGGAGTCTCGGCGGGGGGGGCAGGGAGCAGTACTTC. Residues: CAWSLGGGGREQYF. The full variable domain, in which reference TRBV30 and TRBJ2-7 provide the parts outside the CDR3, is SQTIHQWPATLVQPVGSPLSLECTVEGTSNPNLYWYRQAAGRGLQLLFYSVGIGQISSEVPQNLSASRPQDRQFILSSKKLLLSDSGFYLCAWSLGGGGREQYFGPGTRLTVT.

The gene calls are TRBV2 and TRBJ1-2; 10 positions agree with TRBD1. The CDR3 is 13 residues long. Germline V gives CDR1 SNHLY, CDR2 FYNNEI. With V trimmed by 4 bases and J by 8 bases, 4 bases remained unmatched. CDR3 residues: CASSGQGAVGYTF. For the CDR3, the DNA is TGTGCCAGCAGTGGACAGGGGGCGGTGGGCTACACCTTC.

The rearrangement joins TRBV6-5 to TRBJ1-2, with 8 bases identical to TRBD1. Unmatched junction bases numbered 5, after V lost 6 bases and J lost 2 bases. There are 14 residues in the CDR3. In germline, CDR1 is MNHEY, CDR2 SVGAGI. The CDR3 protein is CASRRQGKNYGYTF. The CDR3 nucleotides are TGTGCCAGCAGGCGACAGGGGAAGAACTATGGCTACACCTTC.

This clone was recorded once. The chain recombines TRBV27 with TRBJ1-2; TRBD1 matches at 7 bases. Germline trimming cut 5 bases from V and 4 bases from J; bases unmatched to any gene: 4. Looked up from germline, CDR1 is MNHEY and CDR2 is SMNVEV (reference sequence). The CDR3 is 13 amino acids. This CDR3 is CASSPGTVYGYTF. In DNA form, the CDR3 reads TGTGCCAGCAGTCCGGGGACAGTCTATGGCTACACCTTC.

The rearrangement joins TRBV3-1 (or the pseudogene TRBV3-2) to TRBJ2-1; TRBD1 might be the D (5 bases). CDR1 is LGHDT, CDR2 YNNKEL, per germline (reference sequence). The CDR3 loop spans 16 amino acids. The V end was cut by 0 bases, the J end by 6 bases, with 15 bases between. CDR3 sequence (DNA): TGTGCCAGCAGCCAAGATAGGGGTCACATCCCCAATGAGCAGTTCTTC. As protein: CASSQDRGHIPNEQFF.

This chain joins TRBV27 and TRBJ2-7; D uncertain. V lost 8 bases and J lost 2, with 4 bases in between. The CDR3 is 10 amino acids. The germline gives CDR1 MNHEY, CDR2 SMNVEV (reference sequence). The CDR3 protein is CASGTYEQYF. As DNA, the CDR3 is TGTGCCAGCGGCACCTACGAGCAGTACTTC.

The J gene is TRBJ1-1, the V gene TRBV9; 10 bases are a match to TRBD1. The junction had 4 bases not matched to a gene; V was cut back by 1 base and J by 4 bases. CDR1 is SGDLS, CDR2 YYNGEE, per germline. The CDR3 runs to 15 residues. The CDR3 protein is CASSVRTGGTTEAFF. The CDR3 nucleotides read TGTGCCAGCAGCGTACGGACAGGGGGGACCACTGAAGCTTTCTTT. Full variable domain (rest looked up from reference TRBV9 and TRBJ1-1): DSGVTQTPKHLITATGQRVTLRCSPRSGDLSVYWYQQSLDQGLQFLIQYYNGEERAKGNILERFSAQQFPDLHSELNLSSLELGDSALYFCASSVRTGGTTEAFFGQGTRLTVV.

The chain couples TRBV19 to TRBJ1-6; TRBD1 agrees at 9 bases. CDR3 length: 13 amino acids. The germline V gene encodes CDR1 LNHDA and CDR2 SQIVND (reference sequence). After removal of 9 bases from V and 8 bases from J, the junction contained 5 bases not matched to a gene. The CDR3 spells CASSGQGDSPLHF. The CDR3 bases are TGTGCCAGCTCGGGACAGGGCGATTCACCCCTCCACTTT.

V is TRBV15 and J is TRBJ1-1; TRBD1 might be the D (6 bases). The CDR3 totals 13 residues. V shed 8 bases and J shed 3 bases, with 13 bases lying between them. The germline CDR1 and CDR2 sequences are LNHNV and YYDKDF (reference sequence). CDR3 sequence: CATGRGGDTEAFF. The CDR3, as DNA: TGTGCCACCGGGAGGGGGGGAGACACTGAAGCTTTCTTT.

This chain connects TRBV30 to TRBJ1-2; 7 bases fit TRBD1. CDR1 GTSNPN and CDR2 SVGIG come from the germline V gene (reference sequence). The CDR3 spans 12 residues. Trimming cost V 4 bases and J 7 bases; bases outside gene matches: 6. CDR3 region: CAWTVTGIGYTF. DNA of the CDR3: TGTGCCTGGACCGTGACAGGGATTGGCTACACCTTC.

The chain links TRBV10-2 to TRBJ2-1, with D tentatively TRBD2 (7 bases). V was cut by 3 bases and J by 6 bases, with 18 bases left in between. The germline gives CDR1 WSHSY, CDR2 SAAADI. The CDR3 has 16 amino acids. DNA for the CDR3: TGCGCCAGCAGTGAATCTCGAGGGGGGGCCTTCAATGAGCAGTTCTTC. Protein sequence: CASSESRGGAFNEQFF.

This chain uses TRBV5-1 with TRBJ2-5; D might be TRBD1 (6 bases). CDR3 length: 13 residues. Looked up from germline, CDR1 is SGHRS and CDR2 is YFSETQ. V was clipped by 5 bases and J by 4 bases, with 12 bases between them. CDR3 protein: CASSRQDRETQYF. DNA for the CDR3: TGCGCCAGCAGTAGACAGGATAGAGAGACCCAGTACTTC.

The sample holds one count of this clone. The V and J genes are TRBV6-1 and TRBJ1-6; no clear D. The CDR3 has 16 amino acids. The V gene's germline CDR1 is MNHNS and CDR2 SASEGT. V shed 0 bases and J shed 4 bases, with 10 bases lying between them. The CDR3 DNA is TGTGCCAGCAGTGAAGCGGCCGGGAAGTATAATTCACCCCTCCACTTT. It translates to CASSEAAGKYNSPLHF.